One sample yielded the 20 T cell receptor beta chains listed below, sequenced in a study of T-cell reconstitution after alpha-beta-depleted transplantation in children. Unique molecular identifiers were built into the TCRbeta library. TCRdb reanalysed the PCR reads using MiXCR and keeps one entry per CDR3 protein. The sample consists of 700,000 to 950,000 distinct CDR3 sequences, around 17% of them appearing once. The source material was PBMCs, mostly from graft donor cells, sampled 360 days after TCRalphabeta/CD19-depleted stem cell transplant. The receptor set was obtained from a male patient under 18 who had a stem cell transplant for acute lymphoblastic leukemia, so the T cells may come from the graft donor.

This clonotype was seen a handful of times. The rearrangement uses TRBV5-1 and TRBJ2-1; TRBD2 aligns across 14 bases. This CDR3 is built from 19 residues. V lost 0 bases, J lost 4 bases, and 9 bases stayed unmatched. Per germline, CDR1 SGHRS and CDR2 YFSETQ. As DNA, the CDR3 is TGCGCCAGCAGCTTGGGGGGACTAGCGGGAGAGAGGGCTTACAATGAGCAGTTCTTC. Translated: CASSLGGLAGERAYNEQFF.

This clonotype was seen many times. V usage is TRBV7-9 and J usage is TRBJ2-1; tentative D call: TRBD2 (5 bases). Trimming removed 5 bases from V and 9 bases from J, with 11 bases in between. Germline V lookup: CDR1 SEHNR, CDR2 FQNEAQ (reference sequence). CDR3 length equals 12 residues. The chain's CDR3 is CASSQEVGEQFF. CDR3 nucleotide sequence: TGTGCCAGCAGCCAGGAGGTTGGTGAGCAGTTCTTC.

The genes are TRBV9 and TRBJ2-1, with D possibly TRBD2 on 5 matching bases. This CDR3 has 14 residues. Germline-derived CDR1 and CDR2 are SGDLS and YYNGEE. With 2 bases removed from V and 6 bases from J, the gap between germline ends came to 12 bases. In nucleotides, the CDR3 is TGTGCCAGCAGCGTTCAAGGTGGGAGCAATGAGCAGTTCTTC. Its translation: CASSVQGGSNEQFF.

The chain is built from TRBV4-2 and TRBJ2-3; TRBD2 is a possible D gene (5 bases). V shed 0 bases and J shed 8 bases, with 18 bases lying between them. This CDR3 has 16 residues. Germline CDR1 is LGHNA and CDR2 is YNFKEQ. This chain's CDR3 is CASSQDRSGARSTQYF. Written as DNA, the CDR3 is TGTGCCAGCAGCCAAGATAGGAGCGGAGCCCGATCTACGCAGTATTTT.

This clonotype showed up just a few times. This rearrangement joins TRBV15 to TRBJ2-1; D not certain. Trimming stripped 5 bases from V and 3 bases from J, with 8 bases between. This CDR3 comprises 13 residues. Looked up from germline, CDR1 is LNHNV and CDR2 is YYDKDF (reference sequence). In DNA form, the CDR3 reads TGTGCCACCAGCGCTACGGACTACAATGAGCAGTTCTTC. Translating it yields CATSATDYNEQFF.

This clonotype occurred a few times. The rearrangement links TRBV4-1 to TRBJ2-7; D is uncertain. This CDR3 spans 14 amino acids. V lost 3 bases and J 2 bases, leaving 11 bases between the germline ends. Germline V lookup: CDR1 MGHRA, CDR2 YSYEKL. In DNA form, the CDR3 reads TGCGCCAGCAGCCACGGTGGGCTGACCTACGAGCAGTACTTC. Its protein is CASSHGGLTYEQYF.

On this clonotype itself: A read error may account for a junction end that differs from germline. This chain uses TRBV7-3 with TRBJ2-4, with 11 bases identical to TRBD2. The germline V gene has CDR1 SGHTA and CDR2 FQGTGA. This CDR3 has 15 residues. CDR3 DNA: TGTGCCAGCAGCCTTAGCGGGAGGGCCACAAACATTCAGTACTTC. It translates to CASSLSGRATNIQYF.

In nucleotides, the CDR3 is TGTGCCAGCAGCTACCGCGGACAGAGGGAAGAGACCCAGTACTTC. It translates to CASSYRGQREETQYF. The gene calls are TRBV12-3 or TRBV12-4 and TRBJ2-5; TRBD1 is a possible D gene (6 bases). V lost 6 bases and J 3 bases, leaving 17 bases between the germline ends. The CDR3 is 15 amino acids.

This sequence joins TRBV11-1 and TRBJ2-3, with a tentative D call TRBD2 (6 bases). Trimming left V 7 bases short and J 1 base short, with 24 bases between. Germline CDR1 SGHAT, CDR2 FQDESV (reference sequence). This CDR3 spans 18 amino acids. DNA of the CDR3: TGTGCCAGCACCCCCCTCGTGGGGTCGGGAGTGGGCACAGATACGCAGTATTTT. Translating it yields CASTPLVGSGVGTDTQYF.

This clonotype was counted a few times. The rearrangement joins TRBV5-6 to TRBJ2-1; 11 bases are shared with TRBD2. The CDR3 is made up of 17 amino acids. CDR1 and CDR2 from the germline V gene are SGHDT and YYEEEE. V gave up 5 bases and J gave up 6 bases; unmatched junction bases: 13. The CDR3 coding sequence is TGTGCCAGCAGGTCCCTTACTGCTAGCGGGAGGATCAATGAGCAGTTCTTC. This codes for CASRSLTASGRINEQFF.

This rearrangement joins TRBV4-2 to TRBJ2-7; TRBD2 aligns across 14 bases. Germline V CDR1 and CDR2: LGHNA, YNFKEQ. The CDR3 sequence is 18 residues long. Trimming cost V 0 bases and J 2 bases; bases outside gene matches: 6. The CDR3 is CASSQEGLAGASPYEQYF. CDR3 nucleotides: TGTGCCAGCAGCCAAGAGGGACTAGCGGGAGCGTCACCCTACGAGCAGTACTTC.

A single count supports this clonotype. The chain has TRBV7-9 and TRBJ2-1; weak D call: TRBD2 (5 bases). The CDR3 consists of 14 residues. V was shortened by 5 bases and J by 6 bases, with 14 bases between the two germline ends. The V gene's germline CDR1 is SEHNR and CDR2 FQNEAQ (reference sequence). The CDR3 DNA reads as TGTGCCAGCAGCCAGCTAGGAGGATCCAATGAGCAGTTCTTC. Translating it yields CASSQLGGSNEQFF.

The rearrangement uses TRBV4-1 and TRBJ1-5, with D possibly being TRBD1 (6 bases). CDR3 length equals 15 residues. Per the germline V gene, CDR1 is MGHRA and CDR2 is YSYEKL. Trimming removed 5 bases from V and 2 bases from J, with 13 bases in between. This CDR3 reads CASSAGGRGNQPQHF. In DNA, the CDR3 is TGCGCCAGCAGCGCGGGGGGGCGCGGCAATCAGCCCCAGCATTTT.

There are a few counts of this clonotype. The V gene is TRBV7-9, the J gene TRBJ2-7; 7 bases map to TRBD1. The CDR3 sequence is 15 residues long. Trimming removed 2 bases from V and 4 bases from J; junction bases left unmatched: 8. Germline V CDR1 and CDR2: SEHNR, FQNEAQ (reference sequence). The CDR3 nucleotides are TGTGCCAGCAGCTTAAAGCACGAGACAGGGTACGAGCAGTACTTC. Its protein product is CASSLKHETGYEQYF. The full variable domain, rest sourced from reference TRBV7-9 and TRBJ2-7, is DTGVSQNPRHKITKRGQNVTFRCDPISEHNRLYWYRQTLGQGPEFLTYFQNEAQLEKSRLLSDRFSAERPKGSFSTLEIQRTEQGDSAMYLCASSLKHETGYEQYFGPGTRLTVT.

V and J are TRBV21-1 and TRBJ1-5; TRBD1, as called in the table, went unchecked against the DNA. TRBV21-1 is designated a pseudogene. This CDR3 has 12 residues. DNA for the CDR3: TGTGCCAGCAGCAAAGGGGGCCAGCCCCAGCATTTT. This translates into CASSKGGQPQHF.

The chain joins TRBV19 to TRBJ2-2; 8 bases line up with TRBD2. Trimming took 4 bases from V and 11 from J; bases not matched to a gene: 12. The CDR3 length is 15 residues. Germline V lookup: CDR1 LNHDA, CDR2 SQIVND (reference sequence). CDR3 loop: CASSKTGGGLEELFF. The CDR3 DNA reads TGTGCCAGTAGTAAAACGGGAGGGGGACTCGAAGAGCTGTTTTTT. Supplemented by reference TRBV19 and TRBJ2-2, the full variable domain reads DGGITQSPKYLFRKEGQNVTLSCEQNLNHDAMYWYRQDPGQGLRLIYYSQIVNDFQKGDIAEGYSVSREKKESFPLTVTSAQKNPTAFYLCASSKTGGGLEELFFGEGSRLTVL.

CDR3 residues: CASRYTTGDANEQYF. The CDR3 nucleotides read TGTGCCAGCAGATATACGACAGGGGACGCGAACGAGCAGTACTTC. The V gene is TRBV7-9, the J gene TRBJ2-7; 8 nucleotides match TRBD1. Germline-derived CDR1 and CDR2 are SEHNR and FQNEAQ (reference sequence). The junction had 12 bases not matched to a gene; V was cut back by 6 bases and J by 5 bases. The CDR3 spans 15 residues.

The V call is TRBV12-5, the J call TRBJ2-5, with TRBD2 as a possible D gene (6 bases). V lost 4 bases and J 5 bases, leaving 14 bases between the germline ends. Germline assignment: CDR1 LGHNT and CDR2 FRNRAP. The CDR3 consists of 14 residues. CDR3 nucleotides: TGTGCTAGTGGTTGGAGCGGGCTAAGCGAGACCCAGTACTTC. Its protein product is CASGWSGLSETQYF.

The chain joins TRBV20-1 to TRBJ2-7; 8 bases are a match to TRBD2. Trimming cost V 2 bases and J 2 bases; bases outside gene matches: 8. CDR1 is DFQATT and CDR2 is SNEGSKA in the germline V gene (reference sequence). This CDR3 comprises 15 residues. The CDR3: CSARSGGLATYEQYF. DNA of the CDR3: TGCAGTGCTAGATCGGGCGGACTAGCCACCTACGAGCAGTACTTC.

The J gene is TRBJ2-7, the V gene TRBV18; D is unresolved. This CDR3 region has 13 residues. CDR1 is KGHSH and CDR2 is LQKENI in the germline V gene. Deletions cut 3 bases from V and 5 bases from J, with 11 bases between. The CDR3 DNA reads TGTGCCAGCTCACCGGGTATGAGCGACGAGCAGTACTTC. This encodes CASSPGMSDEQYF.